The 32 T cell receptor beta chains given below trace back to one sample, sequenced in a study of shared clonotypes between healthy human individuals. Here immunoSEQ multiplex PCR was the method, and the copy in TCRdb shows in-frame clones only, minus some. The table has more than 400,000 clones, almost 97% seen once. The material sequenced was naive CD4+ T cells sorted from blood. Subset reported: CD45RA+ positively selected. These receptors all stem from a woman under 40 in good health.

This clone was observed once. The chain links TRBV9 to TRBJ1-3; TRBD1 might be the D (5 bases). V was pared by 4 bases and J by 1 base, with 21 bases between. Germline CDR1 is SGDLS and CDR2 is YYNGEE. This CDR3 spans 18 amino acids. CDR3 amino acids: CASSPRPAGGGSGNTIYF. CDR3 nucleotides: TGTGCCAGCAGCCCCCGCCCGGCCGGGGGAGGATCTGGAAACACCATATATTTT.

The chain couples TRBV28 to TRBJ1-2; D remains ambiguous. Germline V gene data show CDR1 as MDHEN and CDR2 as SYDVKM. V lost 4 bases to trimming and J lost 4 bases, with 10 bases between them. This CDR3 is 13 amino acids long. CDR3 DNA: TGTGCCAGCAGTTCCTTCCCCTTCTATGGCTACACCTTC. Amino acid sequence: CASSSFPFYGYTF.

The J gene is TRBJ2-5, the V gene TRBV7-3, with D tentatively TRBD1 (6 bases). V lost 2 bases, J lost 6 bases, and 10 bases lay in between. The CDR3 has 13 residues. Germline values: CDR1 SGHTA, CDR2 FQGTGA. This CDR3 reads CASSLGGAKTQYF. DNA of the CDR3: TGTGCCAGCAGCTTAGGGGGCGCGAAGACCCAGTACTTC.

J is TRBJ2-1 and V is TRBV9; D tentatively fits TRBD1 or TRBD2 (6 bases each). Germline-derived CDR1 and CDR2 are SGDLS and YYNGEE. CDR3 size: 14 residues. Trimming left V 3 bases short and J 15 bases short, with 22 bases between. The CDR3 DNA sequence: TGTGCCAGCAGCGCCCAGGAATTGGGGGGACATATGTTCTTC. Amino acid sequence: CASSAQELGGHMFF.

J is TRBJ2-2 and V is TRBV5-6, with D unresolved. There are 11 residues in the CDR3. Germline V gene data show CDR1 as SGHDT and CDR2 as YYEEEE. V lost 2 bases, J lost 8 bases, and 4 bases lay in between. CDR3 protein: CASSFHGELFF. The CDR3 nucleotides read TGTGCCAGCAGCTTTCATGGGGAGCTGTTTTTT.

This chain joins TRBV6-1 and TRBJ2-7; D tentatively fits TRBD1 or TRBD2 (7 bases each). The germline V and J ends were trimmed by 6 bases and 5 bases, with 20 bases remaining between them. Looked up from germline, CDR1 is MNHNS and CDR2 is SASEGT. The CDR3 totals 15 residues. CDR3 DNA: TGTGCCAGCAGGGGAGGGACAGAACCCTTCCACGAGCAGTACTTC. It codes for CASRGGTEPFHEQYF.

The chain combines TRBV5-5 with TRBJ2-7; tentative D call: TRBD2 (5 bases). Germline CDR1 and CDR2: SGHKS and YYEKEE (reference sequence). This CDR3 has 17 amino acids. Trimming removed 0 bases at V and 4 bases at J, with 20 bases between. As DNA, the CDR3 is TGTGCCAGCAGCTTGGGGCTCGGGGATGGGGTTGGGTACGAGCAGTACTTC. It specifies CASSLGLGDGVGYEQYF.

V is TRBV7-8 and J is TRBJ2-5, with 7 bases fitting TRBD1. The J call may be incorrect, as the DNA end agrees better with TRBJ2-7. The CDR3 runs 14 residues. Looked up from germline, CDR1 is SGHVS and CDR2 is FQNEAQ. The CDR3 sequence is CASSGQVGPYEQYF. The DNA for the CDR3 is TGTGCCAGCAGCGGACAGGTAGGGCCCTACGAGCAGTACTTC.

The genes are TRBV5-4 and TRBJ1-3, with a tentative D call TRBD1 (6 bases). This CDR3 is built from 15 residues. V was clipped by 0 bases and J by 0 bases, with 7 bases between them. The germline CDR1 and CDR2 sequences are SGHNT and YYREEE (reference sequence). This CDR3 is CASSLDRVSGNTIYF. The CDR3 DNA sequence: TGTGCCAGCAGCTTGGACAGGGTCTCTGGAAACACCATATATTTT.

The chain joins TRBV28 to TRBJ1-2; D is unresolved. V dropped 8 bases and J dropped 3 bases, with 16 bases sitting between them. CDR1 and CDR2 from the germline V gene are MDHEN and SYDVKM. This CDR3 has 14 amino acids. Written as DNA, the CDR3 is TGTGCCAGCCTCATCGTTGGGCGGCACTATGGCTACACCTTC. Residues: CASLIVGRHYGYTF.

CDR3 residues: CASRPTEYYGYTF. The DNA for the CDR3 is TGCGCCAGCAGACCTACTGAGTACTATGGCTACACCTTC. The rearrangement joins TRBV5-1 to TRBJ1-2; D gene uncertain. Trimming took 5 bases from V and 3 from J, leaving 11 bases between them. Germline lookup yields CDR1 SGHRS and CDR2 YFSETQ. This CDR3 region has 13 residues. The full variable domain, rest sourced from reference TRBV5-1 and TRBJ1-2, is KAGVTQTPRYLIKTRGQQVTLSCSPISGHRSVSWYQQTPGQGLQFLFEYFSETQRNKGNFPGRFSGRQFSNSRSEMNVSTLELGDSALYLCASRPTEYYGYTFGSGTRLTVV.

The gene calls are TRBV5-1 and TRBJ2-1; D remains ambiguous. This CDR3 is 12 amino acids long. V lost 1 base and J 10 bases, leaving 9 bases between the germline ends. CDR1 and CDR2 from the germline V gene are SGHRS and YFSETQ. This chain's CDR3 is CASSLLATEQFF. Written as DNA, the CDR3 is TGCGCCAGCAGCTTGTTAGCTACCGAGCAGTTCTTC.

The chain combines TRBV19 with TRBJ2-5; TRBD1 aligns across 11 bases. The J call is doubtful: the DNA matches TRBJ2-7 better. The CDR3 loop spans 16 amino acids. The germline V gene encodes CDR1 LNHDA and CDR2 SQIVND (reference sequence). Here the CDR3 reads CASTSRGTGGSYEQYF. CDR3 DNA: TGTGCCAGTACGTCCAGGGGGACAGGGGGTTCCTACGAGCAGTACTTC.

The CDR3 region is CAWSVRGGYYEQYF. The CDR3 nucleotides are TGTGCCTGGAGTGTACGCGGAGGATACTACGAGCAGTACTTC. The J gene is TRBJ2-5, the V gene TRBV30; D perhaps matches TRBD2 (5 bases). The closer fit of TRBJ2-7 to the DNA end suggests the J call may be wrong. The germline V gene has CDR1 GTSNPN and CDR2 SVGIG (reference sequence). The CDR3 extends over 14 amino acids.

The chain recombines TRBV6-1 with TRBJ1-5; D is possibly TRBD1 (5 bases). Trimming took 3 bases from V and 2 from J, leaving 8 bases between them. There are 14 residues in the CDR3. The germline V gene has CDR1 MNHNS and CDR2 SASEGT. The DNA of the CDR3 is TGTGCCAGCAGTGAGGTAGGGGGCAATCAGCCCCAGCATTTT. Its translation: CASSEVGGNQPQHF.

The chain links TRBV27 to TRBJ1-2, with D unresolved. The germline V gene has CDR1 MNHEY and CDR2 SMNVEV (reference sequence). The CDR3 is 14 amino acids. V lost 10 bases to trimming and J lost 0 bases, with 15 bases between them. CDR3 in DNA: TGTGCCACCCCGGGGAGGATATCTAACTATGGCTACACCTTC. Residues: CATPGRISNYGYTF.

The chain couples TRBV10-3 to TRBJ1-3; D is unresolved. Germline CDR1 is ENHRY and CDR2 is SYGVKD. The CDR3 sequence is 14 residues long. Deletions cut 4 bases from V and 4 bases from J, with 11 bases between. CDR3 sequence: CAISGAGNGNTIYF. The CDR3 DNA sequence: TGTGCCATCAGTGGTGCGGGGAACGGAAACACCATATATTTT.

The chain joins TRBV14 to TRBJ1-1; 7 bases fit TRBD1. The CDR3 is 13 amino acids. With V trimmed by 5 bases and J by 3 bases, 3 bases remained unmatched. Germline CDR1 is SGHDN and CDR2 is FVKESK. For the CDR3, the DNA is TGTGCCAGCAGCTACAGGGGTGACACTGAAGCTTTCTTT. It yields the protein CASSYRGDTEAFF. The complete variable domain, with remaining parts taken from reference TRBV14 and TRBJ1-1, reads EAGVTQFPSHSVIEKGQTVTLRCDPISGHDNLYWYRRVMGKEIKFLLHFVKESKQDESGMPNNRFLAERTGGTYSTLKVQPAELEDSGVYFCASSYRGDTEAFFGQGTRLTVV.

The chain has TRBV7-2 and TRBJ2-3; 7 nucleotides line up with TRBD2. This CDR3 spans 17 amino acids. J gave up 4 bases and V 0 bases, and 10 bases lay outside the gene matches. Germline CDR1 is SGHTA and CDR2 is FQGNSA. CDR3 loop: CASSLAAGTTLADTQYF. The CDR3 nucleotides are TGTGCCAGCAGCTTAGCGGCGGGGACTACCTTGGCAGATACGCAGTATTTT.

DNA of the CDR3: TGTGCCAGCAGTTCCCCGGACAGGGACGCTGGCTACACCTTC. Translation: CASSSPDRDAGYTF. This sequence joins TRBV27 and TRBJ1-2, with 8 bases identical to TRBD1. Trimming removed 4 bases from V and 7 bases from J; junction bases left unmatched: 8. Germline CDR1 and CDR2: MNHEY and SMNVEV (reference sequence). This CDR3 contains 14 residues.

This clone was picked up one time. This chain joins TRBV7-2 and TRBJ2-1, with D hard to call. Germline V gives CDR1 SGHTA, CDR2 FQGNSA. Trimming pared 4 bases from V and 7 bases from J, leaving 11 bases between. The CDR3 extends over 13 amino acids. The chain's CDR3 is CASSSYLGNEQFF. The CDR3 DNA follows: TGTGCCAGCAGCTCGTACCTGGGTAATGAGCAGTTCTTC.

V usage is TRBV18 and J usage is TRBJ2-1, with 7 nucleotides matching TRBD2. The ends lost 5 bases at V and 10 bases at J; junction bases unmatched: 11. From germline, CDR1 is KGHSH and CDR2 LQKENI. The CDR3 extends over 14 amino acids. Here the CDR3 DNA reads TGTGCCAGCTCAGATCGCGGGAGTGGGAGAGAGCAGTTCTTC. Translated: CASSDRGSGREQFF.

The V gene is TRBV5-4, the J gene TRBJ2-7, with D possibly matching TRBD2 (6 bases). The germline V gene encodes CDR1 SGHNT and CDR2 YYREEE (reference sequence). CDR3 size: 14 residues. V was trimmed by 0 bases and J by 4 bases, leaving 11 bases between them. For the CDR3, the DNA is TGTGCCAGCAGCTTGGGGACTATTGCTTACGAGCAGTACTTC. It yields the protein CASSLGTIAYEQYF. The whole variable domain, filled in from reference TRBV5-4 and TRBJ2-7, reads ETGVTQSPTHLIKTRGQQVTLRCSSQSGHNTVSWYQQALGQGPQFIFQYYREEENGRGNFPPRFSGLQFPNYSSELNVNALELDDSALYLCASSLGTIAYEQYFGPGTRLTVT.

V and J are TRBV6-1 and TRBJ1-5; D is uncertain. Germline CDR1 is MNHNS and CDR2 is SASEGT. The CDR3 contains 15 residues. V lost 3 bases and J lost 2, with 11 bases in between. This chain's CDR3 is CASSEGRSGNQPQHF. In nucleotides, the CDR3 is TGTGCCAGCAGTGAGGGCCGTTCAGGCAATCAGCCCCAGCATTTT.

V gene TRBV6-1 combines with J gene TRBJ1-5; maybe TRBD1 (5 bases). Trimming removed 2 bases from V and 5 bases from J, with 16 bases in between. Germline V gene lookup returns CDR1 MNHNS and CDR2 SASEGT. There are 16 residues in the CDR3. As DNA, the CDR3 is TGTGCCAGCAGTGAAATTCTGGGGCTCGTGGATCAGCCCCAGCATTTT. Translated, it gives CASSEILGLVDQPQHF.

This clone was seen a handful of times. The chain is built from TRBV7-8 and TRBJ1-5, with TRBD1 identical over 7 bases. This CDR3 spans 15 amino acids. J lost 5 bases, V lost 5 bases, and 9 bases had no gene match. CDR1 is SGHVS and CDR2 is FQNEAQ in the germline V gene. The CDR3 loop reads CASSLQQGRDQPQHF. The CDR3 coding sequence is TGTGCCAGCAGCCTCCAACAGGGGAGGGATCAGCCCCAGCATTTT.

In nucleotides, the CDR3 is TGTGCCAGCAGCCCCCCCGGGACTAGCGGTTCCTACGAGCAGTACTTC. Translating gives CASSPPGTSGSYEQYF. This chain links TRBV5-4 with TRBJ2-7; TRBD2 matches at 11 bases. Trimming took 4 bases from V and 1 from J; bases not matched to a gene: 7. The CDR3 runs 16 residues. Looked up from germline, CDR1 is SGHNT and CDR2 is YYREEE (reference sequence).

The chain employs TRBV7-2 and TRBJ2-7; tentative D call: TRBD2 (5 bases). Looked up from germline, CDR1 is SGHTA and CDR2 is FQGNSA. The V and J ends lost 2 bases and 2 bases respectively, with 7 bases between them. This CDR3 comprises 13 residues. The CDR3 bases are TGTGCCAGCAGCTTAACTAGTCCCTACGAGCAGTACTTC. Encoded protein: CASSLTSPYEQYF. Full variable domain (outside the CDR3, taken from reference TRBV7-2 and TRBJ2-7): GAGVSQSPSNKVTEKGKDVELRCDPISGHTALYWYRQSLGQGLEFLIYFQGNSAPDKSGLPSDRFSAERTGGSVSTLTIQRTQQEDSAVYLCASSLTSPYEQYFGPGTRLTVT.

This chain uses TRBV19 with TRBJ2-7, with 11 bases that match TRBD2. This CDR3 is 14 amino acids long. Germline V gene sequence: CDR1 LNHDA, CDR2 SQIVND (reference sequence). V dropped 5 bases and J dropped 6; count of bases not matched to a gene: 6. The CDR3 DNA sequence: TGTGCCAGTAGTGGTACTAGCGGGAGAGCCGAGCAGTACTTC. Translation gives CASSGTSGRAEQYF.

DNA for the CDR3: TGTGCCAGCAGTCCTGGGACAGACAATCAGCCCCAGCATTTT. Translated: CASSPGTDNQPQHF. The chain is built from TRBV28 and TRBJ1-5, with 7 bases aligning to TRBD1. From germline, CDR1 is MDHEN and CDR2 SYDVKM. With V trimmed by 5 bases and J by 3 bases, 4 bases remained unmatched. This CDR3 contains 14 residues.

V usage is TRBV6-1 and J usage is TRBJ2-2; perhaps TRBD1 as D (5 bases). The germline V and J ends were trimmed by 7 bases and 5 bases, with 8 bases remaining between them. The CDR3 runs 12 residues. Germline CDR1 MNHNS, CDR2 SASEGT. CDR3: CASMQGTGELFF. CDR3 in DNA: TGTGCCAGCATGCAGGGTACCGGGGAGCTGTTTTTT.

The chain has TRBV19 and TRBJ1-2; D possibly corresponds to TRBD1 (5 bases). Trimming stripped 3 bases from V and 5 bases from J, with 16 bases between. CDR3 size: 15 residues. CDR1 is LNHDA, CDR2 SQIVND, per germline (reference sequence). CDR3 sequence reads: CASSITGGSFYGYTF. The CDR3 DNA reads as TGTGCCAGTAGTATCACTGGGGGATCCTTTTATGGCTACACCTTC.